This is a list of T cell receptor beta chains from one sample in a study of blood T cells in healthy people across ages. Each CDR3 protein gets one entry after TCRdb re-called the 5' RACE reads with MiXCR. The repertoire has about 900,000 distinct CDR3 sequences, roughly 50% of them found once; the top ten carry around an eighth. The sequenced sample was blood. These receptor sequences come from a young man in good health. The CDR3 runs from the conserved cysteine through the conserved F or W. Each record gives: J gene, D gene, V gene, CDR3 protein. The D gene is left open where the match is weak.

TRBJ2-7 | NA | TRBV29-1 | CSVEDSGLYEQYF
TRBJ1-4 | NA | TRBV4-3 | CASSQAPPNRGEKLFF
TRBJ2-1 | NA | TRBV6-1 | CASSEGAVYNEQFF
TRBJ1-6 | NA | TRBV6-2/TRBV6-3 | CASKMGDRKNSPLHF
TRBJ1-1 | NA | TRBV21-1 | CASSKGRGEAFF
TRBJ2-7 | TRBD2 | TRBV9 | CASSVGSGGAQSYEQYF
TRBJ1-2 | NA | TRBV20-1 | CSARSRTNHGYTF
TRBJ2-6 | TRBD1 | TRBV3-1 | CASSPGLTGVYSGANVLTF
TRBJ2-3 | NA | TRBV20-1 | CSAEGGGNTDTQYF
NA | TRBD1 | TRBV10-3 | CAISDPTGGYNEQYF
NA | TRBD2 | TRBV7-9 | CASSFSPGLAEETQYF
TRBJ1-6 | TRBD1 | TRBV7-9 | CASSLEGADSPLHF
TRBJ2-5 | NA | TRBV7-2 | CASSLAPGLEPKTQYF
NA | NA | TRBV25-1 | CASSESWGRETYEQYF
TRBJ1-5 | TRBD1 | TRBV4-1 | CASSQDEGGGNQPQHF
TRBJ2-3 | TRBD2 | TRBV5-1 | CASSLLGLAGSTDMQYF
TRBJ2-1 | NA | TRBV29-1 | CSGGSYNEQFF
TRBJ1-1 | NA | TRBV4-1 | CASSQDDGITEAFF
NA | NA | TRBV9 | CASSVDLAGEQYF
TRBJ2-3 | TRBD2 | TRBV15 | CATSRVPLAGESTDTQYF
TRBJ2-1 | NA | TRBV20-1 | CSAGTRVKRNNEQFF
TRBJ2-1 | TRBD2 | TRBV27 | CPSSLFPGGPSEQFF
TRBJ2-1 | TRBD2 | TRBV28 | CASSSLAGGSDEQFF
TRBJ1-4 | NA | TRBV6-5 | CASRTQGMDEKLFF
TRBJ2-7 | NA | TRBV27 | CASSLFGGSHEQYF
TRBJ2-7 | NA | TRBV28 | CASSLSLAESSYEQYF
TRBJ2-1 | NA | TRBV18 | CASSPLDSNNEQFF
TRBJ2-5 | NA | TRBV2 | CASSEAGSPRETQYF
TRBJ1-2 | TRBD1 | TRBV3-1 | CASSRRDRGHGYTF
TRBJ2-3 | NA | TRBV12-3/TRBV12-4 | CASSPFDTQYF
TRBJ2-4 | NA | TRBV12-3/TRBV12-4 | CASILGGTLAKNIQYF
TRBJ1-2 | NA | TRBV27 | CASSLRGGADGYTF
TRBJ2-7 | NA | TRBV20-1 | CSPRPGTFHEQYF
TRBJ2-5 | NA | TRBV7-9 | CASSLSGPLPETQYF
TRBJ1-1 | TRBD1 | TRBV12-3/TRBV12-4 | CASRVGQAMNTEAFF
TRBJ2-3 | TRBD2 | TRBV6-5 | CASSYSLIAGGPDTQYF
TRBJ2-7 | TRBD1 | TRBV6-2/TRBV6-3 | CASSYPYRTGGYEQYF
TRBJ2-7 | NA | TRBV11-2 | CASSQAWEQYF
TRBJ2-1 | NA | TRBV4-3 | CASSQEVGRNNEQFF
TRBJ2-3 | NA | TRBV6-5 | CASSYRGIDRPDTQYF
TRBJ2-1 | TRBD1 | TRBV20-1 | CSARIHGTANNEQFF
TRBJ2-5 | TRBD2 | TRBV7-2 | CASSLTVASGGASVQYF
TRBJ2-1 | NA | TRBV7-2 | CASSLELVPRFF
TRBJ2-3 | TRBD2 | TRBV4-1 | CASSQDTTSRKRPSTDTQYF
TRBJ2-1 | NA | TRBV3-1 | CASSPRRAEQFF
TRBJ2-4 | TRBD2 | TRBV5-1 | CASSLGPSGAIAKNIQYF
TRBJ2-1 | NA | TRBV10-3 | CAISEPQALNYNEQFF
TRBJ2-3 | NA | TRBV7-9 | CASSLVSMADTQYF
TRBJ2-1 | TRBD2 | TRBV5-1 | CASSLSGTSGSIRDNEQFF